This T cell receptor beta chain was recorded in a study of blood T cells in healthy people across ages. Turning to the study itself: Capture by template switching was about one barcoded beta molecule per two T cells.

PCR was performed a second time for about 7 to 12 cycles using a sample-barcoded 5' primer and a J-beta primer mix. Every sample returned 2.5 million or more CDR3-containing paired-end reads. TCRdb redid the calling of the 5' RACE reads with MiXCR, one entry per CDR3 protein. Among more than 450,000 distinct CDR3 sequences listed, approximately 26% were seen once. This clonotype was counted only a few times. Germline-derived CDR1 and CDR2 are SEHNR and FQNEAQ (reference sequence). Trimming removed 4 bases at V and 5 bases at J, with 11 bases between. This CDR3 contains 13 residues. The sample was also reused in another study, on T cells of mothers and their children. According to that study: Mothers and children who were related shared slightly more overlap than unrelated pairs, but not significantly more.

The receptor's source is a boy aged 2 to 10 in good health. The sequencing sample was made of blood. The chain employs TRBV7-9 and TRBJ1-1, with D hard to call. The DNA of the CDR3 is TGTGCCAGCAGCTCCTTTTACGGTACTGAAGCTTTCTTT. Protein: CASSSFYGTEAFF.